Below, 22 T cell receptor beta chains from the same sample are listed, as sequenced in a study of T-cell memory formation after mild COVID-19. TCRdb re-called the 5' RACE reads through MiXCR, storing one row per CDR3 protein. The table records 180,000 or so distinct CDR3 sequences, approximately 10% of them present only once. The specimen was PBMCs or a T cell subset sorted from them (not recorded which). These receptors originate from a man between 18 and 35 years old who had mild COVID-19 (a few samples of this study predate the infection). Cell type and time point are not known.

The table lists this clonotype with a few counts. The rearrangement links TRBV18 to TRBJ2-3; no clear D. This CDR3 has 13 residues. Per the germline V gene, CDR1 is KGHSH and CDR2 is LQKENI. With 3 bases removed from V and 3 bases from J, the gap between germline ends came to 7 bases. The DNA of the CDR3 is TGTGCCAGCTCACCGTCCCTGACAGATACGCAGTATTTT. Residues: CASSPSLTDTQYF.

The table lists this clonotype with a few counts. The V call is TRBV12-3 or TRBV12-4, the J call TRBJ2-5; perhaps D is TRBD1 or TRBD2 (5 bases each). The CDR3 is 14 amino acids. Trimming cost V 5 bases and J 4 bases, with 14 bases left between them. The CDR3 DNA reads as TGTGCCAGCAGTCGGTATGCTGGGGGAGAGACCCAGTACTTC. It is translated as CASSRYAGGETQYF.

The rearrangement joins TRBV19 to TRBJ2-2; no firm D call. The CDR3 runs 14 residues. Germline-derived CDR1 and CDR2 are LNHDA and SQIVND (reference sequence). Trimming shortened V by 5 bases and J by 5 bases, and 12 bases separated the two germline ends. This CDR3 reads CASSWAAATGELFF. The CDR3 nucleotides read TGTGCCAGTAGTTGGGCGGCGGCTACCGGGGAGCTGTTTTTT.

The chain links TRBV5-1 to TRBJ2-3; 8 bases line up with TRBD2. Germline trimming cut 4 bases from V and 4 bases from J; bases unmatched to any gene: 11. The CDR3 is 16 residues long. CDR1 SGHRS and CDR2 YFSETQ come from the germline V gene. The CDR3 DNA is TGCGCCAGCAGCCCGACCCCAGGACTAGCCGCAGATACGCAGTATTTT. Translating it yields CASSPTPGLAADTQYF.

This clonotype appeared a few times. The chain joins TRBV5-1 to TRBJ2-6, with a tentative D call TRBD1 (5 bases). Germline V lookup: CDR1 SGHRS, CDR2 YFSETQ. Deletions cut 6 bases from V and 1 base from J, with 8 bases between. The CDR3 covers 14 residues. CDR3 nucleotide sequence: TGCGCCAGCATCGACAGTTCTGGGGCCAACGTCCTGACTTTC. It yields the protein CASIDSSGANVLTF.

The chain links TRBV9 to TRBJ1-1; D is unresolved. The V and J ends lost 5 bases and 1 base respectively, with 9 bases between them. This CDR3 spans 13 amino acids. Germline V gene data show CDR1 as SGDLS and CDR2 as YYNGEE. The CDR3 DNA reads TGTGCCAGCAGTGTGACGGCGAACACTGAAGCTTTCTTT. It yields the protein CASSVTANTEAFF.

The CDR3 sequence: CASSQDPDRGIAGNTIYF. CDR3 DNA: TGCGCCAGCAGCCAAGATCCGGACAGGGGGATCGCTGGAAACACCATATATTTT. V usage is TRBV4-3 and J usage is TRBJ1-3; TRBD1 aligns across 10 bases. In germline, CDR1 is LGHNA, CDR2 YSLEER. The CDR3 sequence is 18 residues long. V gave up 0 bases and J gave up 2 bases; unmatched junction bases: 7.

The rearrangement uses TRBV20-1 and TRBJ1-5; D call uncertain. Germline V gene data show CDR1 as DFQATT and CDR2 as SNEGSKA (reference sequence). V lost 2 bases and J lost 3, with 8 bases in between. There are 13 residues in the CDR3. As DNA, the CDR3 is TGCAGTGCTAGATTGAATTACAATCAGCCCCAGCATTTT. Amino acids: CSARLNYNQPQHF.

This chain joins TRBV7-9 and TRBJ2-2, with D tentatively TRBD1 or TRBD2 (6 bases each). The V end was cut by 4 bases, the J end by 5 bases, with 14 bases between. Germline assignment: CDR1 SEHNR and CDR2 FQNEAQ (reference sequence). The CDR3 covers 15 residues. Here the CDR3 DNA reads TGTGCCAGCAGCTACGGGGGCGCAAGGACCGGGGAGCTGTTTTTT. This translates into CASSYGGARTGELFF.

The chain has TRBV20-1 and TRBJ2-7; 10 nucleotides line up with TRBD1. V shed 3 bases and J 1 base; nucleotides not matched to a gene: 3. CDR3 length: 14 residues. Germline V lookup: CDR1 DFQATT, CDR2 SNEGSKA (reference sequence). DNA of the CDR3: TGCAGTGCTAGGACAGGGGGCGGGTCCTACGAGCAGTACTTC. Encoded protein: CSARTGGGSYEQYF.

In its sample, this clonotype was seen a few times. V is TRBV24-1 and J is TRBJ2-3; possibly TRBD1 for D (6 bases). This CDR3 spans 13 amino acids. Germline V CDR1 and CDR2: KGHDR, SFDVKD. Trimming pared 0 bases from V and 14 bases from J, leaving 14 bases between. The CDR3 nucleotides read TGTGCCACCAGTGATTTGCGGGGCAGGGGCTTGTATTTT. Amino acid sequence: CATSDLRGRGLYF.

At least ten counts were recorded for this clonotype. The V gene is TRBV6-2 or TRBV6-3, the J gene TRBJ2-5, with D hard to call. CDR1 MNHEY and CDR2 SVGEGT come from the germline V gene. The CDR3 contains 11 residues. Trimming pared 0 bases from V and 4 bases from J, leaving 0 bases between. In nucleotides, the CDR3 is TGTGCCAGCAGTTACTCAGAGACCCAGTACTTC. Translating it yields CASSYSETQYF.

This clonotype was observed many times. CDR3 protein: CASSQDESSYNEQFF. CDR3 coding DNA: TGCGCCAGCAGCCAAGATGAGAGCTCCTACAATGAGCAGTTCTTC. The chain recombines TRBV4-1 with TRBJ2-1; D not resolved. Germline CDR1 MGHRA, CDR2 YSYEKL. There are 15 residues in the CDR3. V was pared by 0 bases and J by 0 bases, with 6 bases between.

This clonotype was detected only a few times. The chain combines TRBV6-5 with TRBJ2-3; unclear D gene. Trimming took off 5 bases at V and 4 bases at J, with 13 bases between the two ends. Germline CDR1 is MNHEY and CDR2 is SVGAGI. CDR3 length: 14 amino acids. The chain's CDR3 is CASSRDGSADTQYF. The CDR3 region has the DNA TGTGCCAGCAGTCGCGATGGTTCGGCAGATACGCAGTATTTT.

The chain carries TRBV7-2 and TRBJ1-5; TRBD1 matches at 8 bases. The CDR3 has 14 amino acids. After removal of 5 bases from V and 8 bases from J, the junction contained 8 bases not matched to a gene. Per germline, CDR1 SGHTA and CDR2 FQGNSA. This CDR3 is CASSAQGEWEPQHF. In DNA form, the CDR3 reads TGTGCCAGCAGCGCACAGGGGGAATGGGAGCCCCAGCATTTT.

The gene calls are TRBV5-1 and TRBJ2-7, with TRBD1 as a possible D gene (5 bases). CDR3 length equals 16 residues. CDR1 and CDR2 from the germline V gene are SGHRS and YFSETQ. Trimming left V 0 bases short and J 0 bases short, with 13 bases between. CDR3 amino acids: CASSLGTGPLSYEQYF. The CDR3 nucleotides are TGCGCCAGCAGCTTGGGAACAGGCCCCCTCTCCTACGAGCAGTACTTC.

The V call is TRBV11-2, the J call TRBJ1-2, with a possible D match to TRBD1 (5 bases). V lost 4 bases, J lost 6 bases, and 15 bases lay in between. Looked up from germline, CDR1 is SGHAT and CDR2 is FQNNGV. This CDR3 contains 14 residues. The CDR3 here is CASSYAGRRDGYTF. Here the CDR3 DNA reads TGTGCCAGCAGCTATGCGGGACGTAGGGATGGCTACACCTTC. Together with reference TRBV11-2 and TRBJ1-2, the CDR3 gives the full variable domain: EAGVAQSPRYKIIEKRQSVAFWCNPISGHATLYWYQQILGQGPKLLIQFQNNGVVDDSQLPKDRFSAERLKGVDSTLKIQPAKLEDSAVYLCASSYAGRRDGYTFGSGTRLTVV.

A few counts support this clonotype. This sequence joins TRBV20-1 and TRBJ1-2; the match to TRBD1 covers 8 bases. Trimming removed 3 bases from V and 3 bases from J; junction bases left unmatched: 6. The CDR3 is 14 residues long. In germline, CDR1 is DFQATT, CDR2 SNEGSKA (reference sequence). The CDR3 nucleotides are TGCAGTGCTAGGCCAGGACAGGGTTACTATGGCTACACCTTC. Amino acids: CSARPGQGYYGYTF.

This clonotype was picked up a small number of times. The chain recombines TRBV20-1 with TRBJ2-1; D not certain. The CDR3 consists of 11 residues. Per the germline V gene, CDR1 is DFQATT and CDR2 is SNEGSKA (reference sequence). The V end lost 5 bases, the J end lost 9 bases, and 11 bases lay between the germline ends. Here the CDR3 reads CSAVTLGEQFF. The CDR3 nucleotides are TGCAGTGCTGTTACCCTGGGTGAGCAGTTCTTC.

The V gene is TRBV20-1, the J gene TRBJ1-2; D gene uncertain. The CDR3 consists of 13 residues. Trimming took 1 base from V and 2 from J, leaving 8 bases between them. Germline loops: CDR1 DFQATT, CDR2 SNEGSKA (reference sequence). The CDR3 region is CSARVGENYGYTF. For the CDR3, the DNA is TGCAGTGCTAGAGTTGGAGAAAACTATGGCTACACCTTC.

This clonotype was seen more than once but under ten times. This may be a read error, as it is one base from a much larger clone. The rearrangement joins TRBV28 to TRBJ2-5; possibly TRBD2 for D (6 bases). V gave up 0 bases and J gave up 4 bases, with 6 bases separating them. Germline CDR1 and CDR2: MDHEN and SYDVKM. This CDR3 has 13 residues. CDR3 amino acids: CASSLWGGETQYF. The CDR3 region has the DNA TGTGCCAGCAGTTTATGGGGGGGAGAGACCCAGTACTTC. The variable domain in full, with the rest retrieved from reference TRBV28 and TRBJ2-5, is DVKVTQSSRYLVKRTGEKVFLECVQDMDHENMFWYRQDPGLGLRLIYFSYDVKMKEKGDIPEGYSVSREKKERFSLILESASTNQTSMYLCASSLWGGETQYFGPGTRLLVL.

At least ten counts were recorded for this clonotype. The J gene is TRBJ1-1, the V gene TRBV6-5; no reliable D call. V was shortened by 4 bases and J by 3 bases, with 9 bases between the two germline ends. The CDR3 totals 13 residues. The germline V gene encodes CDR1 MNHEY and CDR2 SVGAGI. The CDR3 region has the DNA TGTGCCAGCAGTTTGGGGTCTGACACTGAAGCTTTCTTT. It translates to CASSLGSDTEAFF.